This T cell receptor (delta chain) is from a study of γδ T cells in repeated Plasmodium falciparum infection. Study information: Malian gammadelta TCRs were studied during no-transmission periods and across acute malaria episodes. Whole-study findings and limits: In Vdelta2-negative, largely Vdelta1+, gammadelta repertoires, repeated controlled infections appeared to drive clonal selection waves.

This clone has a handful of counts. What it binds is unknown. A read error is likely here: a far larger clone is one base away. There are 21 residues in the CDR3. Deletions cut 0 bases from V and 0 bases from J, with 26 bases between. Germline V gene data show CDR1 as TSWWSYY and CDR2 as QGS. Bulk repertoires came from Vgamma9/Vdelta2+ or Vdelta2-negative gammadelta T cells flow-sorted from PBMC. TCRdb called clones anew from the multiplex PCR reads with CATT. The sample lists over 45,000 delta-chain clones, 1.6% occurring once. The sample consisted of gamma-delta T cells from blood. This chain links TRDV1 with TRDJ1; tentative D call: TRDD3 (6 bases). Assignment of the J gene here rests on matching the DNA to germline, because TCRdb gives none. The TCR was taken from a pool of human donors (malaria-infected and uninfected, not separated). The CDR3 loop reads CALGELVVSGDTCWDTDKLIF. In DNA form, the CDR3 reads TGTGCTCTTGGGGAACTCGTAGTTTCGGGGGACACCTGCTGGGACACCGATAAACTCATCTTT.